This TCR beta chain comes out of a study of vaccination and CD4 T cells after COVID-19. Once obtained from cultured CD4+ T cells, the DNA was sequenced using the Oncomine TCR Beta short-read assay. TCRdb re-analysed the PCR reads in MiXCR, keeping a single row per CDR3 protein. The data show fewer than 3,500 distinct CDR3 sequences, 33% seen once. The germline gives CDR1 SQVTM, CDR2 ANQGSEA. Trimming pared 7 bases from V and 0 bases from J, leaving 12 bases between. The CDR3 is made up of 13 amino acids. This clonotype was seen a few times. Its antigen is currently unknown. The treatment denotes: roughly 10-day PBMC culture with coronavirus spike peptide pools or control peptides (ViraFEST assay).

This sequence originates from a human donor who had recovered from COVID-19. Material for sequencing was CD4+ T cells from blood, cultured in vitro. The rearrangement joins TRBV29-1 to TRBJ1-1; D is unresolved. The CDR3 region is CSGYRDMNTEAFF. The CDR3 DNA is TGCAGCGGCTACAGAGACATGAACACTGAAGCTTTCTTT.